The rows below give T cell receptor beta chains drawn from one sample of a study of beta chain features in type 1 diabetes. Assay: immunoSEQ multiplex PCR; the TCRdb copy retains only in-frame clones and omits some. The table has 250,000 to 300,000 clones, about 7.8% seen once; the top ten hold over 0.8%. Sequencing was carried out using central memory CD4+ T cells from blood. The receptors here all came from a woman under 30 in good health. CDR3s include the opening cysteine and the closing phenylalanine or tryptophan. The D gene is left open where the match is weak. Rows give clone size only sometimes, using once, few, many, or a class for an expanded clone.

>TRBD2|TRBJ2-3|TRBV5-1|few
TGCGCCAGCACCAGCGGGGGCTTGGATACGCAGTATTTT
CASTSGGLDTQYF
>-|TRBJ2-5|TRBV4-2|-
TGTGCCAGCAGCGACGGGGGAGGGGGCCAAATCCAAGAGACCCAGTACTTC
CASSDGGGGQIQETQYF
>-|TRBJ1-2|TRBV7-9|-
TGTGCCAGCAGCCTAGCGGGGGCCCCGAAGAACTATGGCTACACCTTC
CASSLAGAPKNYGYTF
>-|TRBJ1-2|TRBV2|few
TGTGCCAGCAAGCCGGGGGTTTCATATGGCTACACCTTC
CASKPGVSYGYTF
>-|TRBJ2-2|TRBV18|few
TGTGCCAGCTCACGTGTCACGAGGGACACCGGGGAGCTGTTTTTT
CASSRVTRDTGELFF
>TRBD2|TRBJ2-1|TRBV7-2|few
TGTGCCAGCAGCGAAGCGGGAGTCCTATTGGGTGAGCAGTTCTTC
CASSEAGVLLGEQFF
>-|TRBJ1-1|TRBV12-5|-
TGTGCTAGTGCCCCTCTGAACACTGAAGCTTTCTTT
CASAPLNTEAFF
>-|TRBJ1-3|TRBV11-2|few
TGTGCCAGCAGCCCCGAAGGGGGGGCAGGTCCCTCTGGAAACACCATATATTTT
CASSPEGGAGPSGNTIYF
>-|TRBJ2-5|TRBV30|-
TGTGCCTGGAGTGTCCGACGGGGGGAGACCCAGTACTTC
CAWSVRRGETQYF
>-|TRBJ1-4|TRBV27|few
TGTGCCAGCAGCCCCTCCGGAGCTGGAAAACTGTTTTTT
CASSPSGAGKLFF
>-|TRBJ2-3|TRBV4-1|-
TGCGCCAGCAGCCATCCCGACACGGGTACGCAGTATTTT
CASSHPDTGTQYF